Listed below are T cell receptor beta chains from one sample, sequenced in a study of blood T cell repertoires in COVID-19. Repertoires were generated with immunoSEQ multiplex PCR, while TCRdb's copy carries only in-frame clones and drops some. The table shows 77,000 or so clones, with around 90% occurring only once. Specimen: peripheral blood. Receptors originate from a man aged 50-60 years with active COVID-19. The CDR3 runs from the conserved cysteine through the conserved F or W. Fields, in order: J gene, V gene, D gene, clone size, CDR3 DNA, CDR3 protein. The D gene is left open where the match is weak. Clone size is given for some rows only: seen once, a few or many times, or a class if the clone is expanded.

TRBJ2-1 | TRBV21-1 | . | . | TGTGCCAGCAGGGAGAGTCGGGGTAGCAGCTCCTACAATGAGCAGTTCTTC | CASRESRGSSSYNEQFF
TRBJ1-3 | TRBV3-1/TRBV3-2 | . | . | TGTGCCAGCAGGCAGAACTCTGGAAACACCATATATTTT | CASRQNSGNTIYF
TRBJ2-2 | TRBV10-3 | TRBD2 | . | TGTGCCATCAGAAACAGCGGGAGGGCCGACACCGGGGAGCTGTTTTTT | CAIRNSGRADTGELFF
TRBJ2-5 | TRBV9 | TRBD2 | . | TGTGCCAGCAGCGTAGGAGCGGGAGGATTAGAGACCCAGTACTTC | CASSVGAGGLETQYF
TRBJ2-1 | TRBV21-1 | . | . | TGTGCCAGCAGCTTGCGGGGACTAGCGGGGGCAATATCCTACAATGAGCAGTTCTTC | CASSLRGLAGAISYNEQFF
TRBJ2-3 | TRBV2 | TRBD1 | . | TGTGCCAGCAGTGATGGGACAGGGCAAGCAGATACGCAGTATTTT | CASSDGTGQADTQYF
TRBJ2-7 | TRBV19 | TRBD2 | once | TGTGCCAGTAGTTTCAGGGGTTCTAGCGGGATCAGCTCCTACGAGCAGTACTTC | CASSFRGSSGISSYEQYF
TRBJ1-5 | TRBV3-1/TRBV3-2 | TRBD1 | . | TGTGCCAGCAGCCCCGGGACAGCCGGCAATCAGCCCCAGCATTTT | CASSPGTAGNQPQHF
TRBJ2-3 | TRBV2 | . | once | TGTGCCAGCAGACCTTTCCCGGGAGAGAGCACAGATACGCAGTATTTT | CASRPFPGESTDTQYF
TRBJ2-7 | TRBV11-2 | TRBD2 | . | TGTGCCAGCAGCGCATCTAGCGGAGCCACCTACGAGCAGTACTTC | CASSASSGATYEQYF
TRBJ1-2 | TRBV9 | TRBD1 | . | TGTGCCAGCAGCGTAGGGGCCCTGGGACAGGGGTATGGCTACACCTTC | CASSVGALGQGYGYTF
TRBJ2-3 | TRBV9 | TRBD2 | once | TGTGCCAGCAGCGTCACCCTTAGCGGGAGTGCGACAGATACGCAGTATTTT | CASSVTLSGSATDTQYF
TRBJ2-7 | TRBV13 | TRBD1 | once | TGTGCCAGCAGCTCCGGGGTGGGGGACAGGGTTGTAAACGAGCAGTACTTC | CASSSGVGDRVVNEQYF
TRBJ1-1 | TRBV19 | TRBD1 | . | TGTGCCAGTAGGGACAGGGGGTCCTCTGAAGCTTTCTTT | CASRDRGSSEAFF
TRBJ2-2 | TRBV21-1 | . | . | TGTGCCAGCGGGGACAGTGATCGGGCCGGGGAGCTGTTTTTT | CASGDSDRAGELFF
TRBJ2-7 | TRBV7-9 | . | . | TGTGCCAGTTCAGGGTCACTATCTGGGGAGCAGTACTTC | CASSGSLSGEQYF
TRBJ1-5 | TRBV10-3 | TRBD1 | . | TGTGCCATCAGTGGAGGGACAGGGAACCAGCCCCAGCATTTT | CAISGGTGNQPQHF
TRBJ2-7 | TRBV18 | . | . | TGTGCCAGACCGGGTAGGTACTTC | CARPGRYF
TRBJ2-5 | TRBV28 | TRBD1 | . | TGTGCCAGCAGTTCCAGGGGGCCGGAGACCCAGTACTTC | CASSSRGPETQYF
TRBJ2-5 | TRBV7-2 | TRBD1 | . | TGTGCCAGCAGGAGGACAGGGAGCGAGACCCAGTACTTC | CASRRTGSETQYF
TRBJ2-7 | TRBV6-5 | . | . | TGTGCCAGCAGACCGGGTCCCAGACACGAGCAGTACTTC | CASRPGPRHEQYF
TRBJ1-5 | TRBV9 | . | . | TGTGCCAGCAGCCTTGAGGGGGAAAATCAGCCCCAGCATTTT | CASSLEGENQPQHF
TRBJ2-5 | TRBV27 | . | . | TGTGCCAGCAGTGATGGGCAGGGGCGCACGGAGACCCAGTACTTC | CASSDGQGRTETQYF
TRBJ2-2 | TRBV24-1 | . | . | TGTGCCACCAGTGATTTGTCTGGGGGCGGTCGGGGGGAGCTGTTTTTT | CATSDLSGGGRGELFF
TRBJ2-1 | TRBV7-9 | TRBD2 | . | TGTGCCAGCAGTCCTTCGCCAGCGACTAGCGGGGTATCCTACAATGAGCAGTTCTTC | CASSPSPATSGVSYNEQFF
TRBJ2-7 | TRBV7-2 | TRBD1 | . | TGTGCCAGCAGCTGGGGCCTTACAGGGGGCGACGAGCAGTACTTC | CASSWGLTGGDEQYF
TRBJ2-7 | TRBV21-1 | . | . | TGTGCCAGCAGCGCCCGAGCGGGACCCTCCTACGAGCAGTACTTC | CASSARAGPSYEQYF
TRBJ1-2 | TRBV7-9 | TRBD1 | . | TGTGCCAGCAGCCGTCCGGGACAGGTGGTGTATGGCTACACCTTC | CASSRPGQVVYGYTF
TRBJ2-2 | TRBV19 | . | . | TGTGCCAGTAGTACTTTGACTAACACCGGGGAGCTGTTTTTT | CASSTLTNTGELFF
TRBJ2-3 | TRBV6-2/TRBV6-3 | . | . | TGTGCCAGCAGTTACTCCAAAGCGTCCGTCACAGATACGCAGTATTTT | CASSYSKASVTDTQYF
TRBJ1-2 | TRBV7-6 | TRBD1 | . | TGTGCCAGCAGCCCTGGGACAGGGGACTATGGCTACACCTTC | CASSPGTGDYGYTF
TRBJ2-1 | TRBV11-3 | . | . | TGTGCCAGCAGCCCGCGGGGGCAGGGGCACCATGAGCAGTTCTTC | CASSPRGQGHHEQFF
TRBJ1-5 | TRBV30 | . | . | TGTGCCTGGAGTGTAACAACAGCTAATCAGCCCCAGCATTTT | CAWSVTTANQPQHF
TRBJ2-4 | TRBV19 | . | . | TGTGCCAGTAGGGCCTCGGGACCTCCCGGGGGAAACATTCAGTACTTC | CASRASGPPGGNIQYF
TRBJ1-2 | TRBV27 | TRBD1 | . | TGTGCCAGCAGTTCGACGGACAGGGGGTATGGCTACACCTTC | CASSSTDRGYGYTF